This entry describes one TCR beta chain. The clone's antigen remains unknown. Per-base quality was not reported, and no clone a single base away is much larger than it. Whole blood was collected in K2EDTA tubes by collaborating institutions according to the institutions' own protocols. For TCRbeta analysis, collaborators shipped samples in one of three forms: frozen whole blood, isolated PBMCs, or DNA extracted from either of those sample types. TCRbeta CDR3 regions were amplified from genomic DNA by means of the immunoSEQ Assay, a bias-controlled multiplex PCR. The paper's data handling went like this. Within the assay, amplification of reference gene primers was used to estimate how many nucleated cells each sample contained. To quantify the absolute abundance of each unique TCRbeta CDR3 rearrangement, sequence reads were collapsed and filtered. For each sample, productive Simpson clonality was calculated as the square root of Simpson's diversity index across productive rearrangements. As stored in TCRdb, this immuneACCESS dataset retains in-frame rearrangements with V and J assigned. A fraction of the clones does not appear; measured against another copy, unresolved V genes explain less than half of the discrepancy, and the remainder lacks a known reason. That table is the source of V, J and clone size, and D and trimming were worked out from the DNA. The sample contains about 170,000 clones, roughly 90% of them found a single time. The ten most abundant clones make up roughly 1.5% of the sample.

The data originate from a study of blood T cell repertoires in COVID-19 (dated by TCRdb to about 2020). Background for the entire study: Samples covering the acute and convalescent phases of COVID-19 were provided by collaborators in the United States, Italy and Spain. Samples came from the ongoing ImmuneRACE study (first 160 participants) plus 1,254 subjects from 6 global collaborators. The prospective study material was composed of cDNA or gDNA derived from T cells, B-cell-depleted T cells, or PBMCs. Where available, HLA class I and class II types were obtained from metadata supplied by the sample provider rather than from assay-based typing. A freely available public database, intended as a resource for researchers studying the immune response to SARS-CoV-2, is where the repertoires were released. The sample metadata nearly always contained a de-identified subject ID, COVID-19 status, age in years and sex. Subjects who had been exposed to COVID-19, were actively infected with it, or had recovered from it provided the deeply sampled blood TCRbeta repertoires that made up the dataset. The investigation overall reported the following: The amount of clinical and demographic metadata varied by source and participant and was provided uncurated.

CDR1 is given as GTSNPN and CDR2 as SVGIG, both from the germline V gene (reference sequence). Including cysteine and phenylalanine, the CDR3 has 12 amino acids. Only the CDR3 part of the read is kept: 36 bases, read in frame from the first base. Trimming removed 2 bases from V and 3 bases from J, leaving 7 bases between the germline ends. The rearrangement joined TRBV30 to TRBJ1-2; the D gene cannot be resolved reliably. This receptor was identified in a woman in her fifties or sixties with acute or convalescent COVID-19. The sample was peripheral blood. The CDR3 loop reads CAWSPRDYGYTF. The DNA reads as follows: TGTGCCTGGAGTCCCCGGGACTATGGCTACACCTTC.